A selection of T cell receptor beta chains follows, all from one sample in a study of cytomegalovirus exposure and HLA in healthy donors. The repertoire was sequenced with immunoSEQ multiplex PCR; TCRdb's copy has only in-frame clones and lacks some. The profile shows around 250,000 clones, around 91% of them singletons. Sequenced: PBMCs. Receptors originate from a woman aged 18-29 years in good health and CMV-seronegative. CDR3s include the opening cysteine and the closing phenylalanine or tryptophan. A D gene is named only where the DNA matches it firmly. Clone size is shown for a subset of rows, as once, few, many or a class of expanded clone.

TGTGCCAGCAGTTACTCGGCTAGCGGAAGGAATGAGCAGTTCTTC,CASSYSASGRNEQFF,TRBV6-5,TRBJ2-1,TRBD2,NA
TGTGCCGTAGCTAGGCGAGAGAGGACAGATACGCAGTATTTT,CAVARRERTDTQYF,TRBV15,TRBJ2-3,NA,NA
TGTGCCAGCAGTACGCCCGCAGGATCCAATGGCTACACCTTC,CASSTPAGSNGYTF,TRBV28,TRBJ1-2,NA,NA
TGCGCCAGCAGCCAATCCGACCCCGGGGCCTACGAGCAGTACTTC,CASSQSDPGAYEQYF,TRBV4-1,TRBJ2-7,NA,NA
TGTGCCAGCAGTAGAGGACAGGACACTGAAGCTTTCTTT,CASSRGQDTEAFF,TRBV7-3,TRBJ1-1,TRBD1,NA
TGTGCCAGCAGCTTGGACAGGGACCAATTCCTTACCCAGTACTTC,CASSLDRDQFLTQYF,TRBV5-6,TRBJ2-5,NA,NA
TGTGCCAGTATCCGGAGGGATACTAACTATGGCTACACCTTC,CASIRRDTNYGYTF,TRBV19,TRBJ1-2,NA,NA
TGTGCCAGTAGTATTGGAGATTCCTACAATGAGCAGTTCTTC,CASSIGDSYNEQFF,TRBV19,TRBJ2-1,NA,NA
TGTGCCAGCAGATGGACAGCAACTAATGAAAAACTGTTTTTT,CASRWTATNEKLFF,TRBV6-1,TRBJ1-4,NA,NA
TGTGCCAGCAGCGTCACACTGAACACTGAAGCTTTCTTT,CASSVTLNTEAFF,TRBV9,TRBJ1-1,NA,NA
TGTGCCAGCAGTTTGAGCAATGAGCAGTTCTTC,CASSLSNEQFF,TRBV28,TRBJ2-1,NA,few
TGTGCCAGCTCATCAAACACAGGGAACGATGGCTACACCTTC,CASSSNTGNDGYTF,TRBV18,TRBJ1-2,NA,NA
TGTGCCAGCAGCTCCGCTACCGGGACAGGGCATCAGCCCCAGCATTTT,CASSSATGTGHQPQHF,TRBV7-9,TRBJ1-5,TRBD1,NA
TGCGCCAGCAGTGATCGGACAGGAGGGACCGGGGAGCTGTTTTTT,CASSDRTGGTGELFF,TRBV10-1,TRBJ2-2,NA,NA
TGTGCCATCAGTGAGTCGCAGGGGGGAGATACGCAGTATTTT,CAISESQGGDTQYF,TRBV10-3,TRBJ2-3,NA,NA
TGTGCCAGCAGTTTTTCCCCCCTAGCGGGGGCCTACGAGCAGTACTTC,CASSFSPLAGAYEQYF,TRBV28,TRBJ2-7,TRBD2,NA
TGTGCCAGCTCACTTACCCCGACAGGCTCTGGCACTGAAGCTTTCTTT,CASSLTPTGSGTEAFF,TRBV18,TRBJ1-1,NA,NA
TGCGCCAGCAGCCCCTCTGCAGGATATAATTCACCCCTCCACTTT,CASSPSAGYNSPLHF,TRBV4-3,TRBJ1-6,NA,NA
TGTGCCAGCAGTCGCGGGGGACACAATCAGCCCCAGCATTTT,CASSRGGHNQPQHF,TRBV27,TRBJ1-5,NA,once
TGTGCCTGGAGTGAGGGACAGGGGTCCCGAAAACTGTTTTTT,CAWSEGQGSRKLFF,TRBV30,TRBJ1-4,TRBD1,once
TGTGCCAGCGGAGGACAGCAAGAGACCCAGTACTTC,CASGGQQETQYF,TRBV6-1,TRBJ2-5,NA,NA
TGTGCCAGCAGCCCCGGGAGAAACTATGGCTACACCTTC,CASSPGRNYGYTF,TRBV6-5,TRBJ1-2,NA,NA
TGTGCCAGCAGCTTGCAGGGTAGGTCCTACGAGCAGTACTTC,CASSLQGRSYEQYF,TRBV5-4,TRBJ2-7,NA,NA
TGCGCCAGCAGGTCGCGGCGGGGGAACACAGATACGCAGTATTTT,CASRSRRGNTDTQYF,TRBV5-1,TRBJ2-3,TRBD2,NA
TGTGCCAGCAGCTTATCCTCCGGGAGGGTCTACGAGCAGTACTTC,CASSLSSGRVYEQYF,TRBV7-2,TRBJ2-7,TRBD2,NA
TGTGCCAGCAGTGCCGGGACTAGCGGCAATGAGCAGTTCTTC,CASSAGTSGNEQFF,TRBV6-4,TRBJ2-1,TRBD2,few
TGTGCCAGTAGTACTCCGGGACAGGGGAACTTAAAGAATCAGCCCCAGCATTTT,CASSTPGQGNLKNQPQHF,TRBV19,TRBJ1-5,TRBD1,NA
TGTGCCAGCAGTGCTGCAGGGTCCCATCAGCCCCAGCATTTT,CASSAAGSHQPQHF,TRBV6-1,TRBJ1-5,NA,NA
TGTGCCAGCAGCACCGGGAACACCGGGGAGCTGTTTTTT,CASSTGNTGELFF,TRBV7-7,TRBJ2-2,NA,NA
TGTGCCAGTAGTACACTAGGGGGAGCCGGGGAGCTGTTTTTT,CASSTLGGAGELFF,TRBV19,TRBJ2-2,NA,NA
TGCAGCGTTGGGGACACCAATAATTCACCCCTCCACTTT,CSVGDTNNSPLHF,TRBV29-1,TRBJ1-6,NA,once
TGTGCCAGCAGTAAGGGGGCTGATGGCTACACCTTC,CASSKGADGYTF,TRBV6-5,TRBJ1-2,TRBD1,NA
TGTGCCAGCAGCTTCGGACAGCCCTTTAAGTCGTATGGCTACACCTTC,CASSFGQPFKSYGYTF,TRBV5-6,TRBJ1-2,NA,NA
TGTGCCAGCAGCCCATACGGGACAGGGGTGGTCAATGAGCAGTTCTTC,CASSPYGTGVVNEQFF,TRBV7-3,TRBJ2-1,TRBD1,NA
TGTGCCAGCACCGTAGGACAGAACTTCGGTTCACCCCTCCACTTT,CASTVGQNFGSPLHF,TRBV28,TRBJ1-6,NA,once
TGCAGCGTTCGCCACGGGACAGGCAACACTGAAGCTTTCTTT,CSVRHGTGNTEAFF,TRBV29-1,TRBJ1-1,TRBD1,NA
TGTGCCAGCAGCCAGCCGGGACAGGGCCATTCCTACGAGCAGTACTTC,CASSQPGQGHSYEQYF,TRBV4-2,TRBJ2-7,TRBD1,NA
TGTGCCAGCAGCGAGAGGAGAGGGACAGGGACTGGGGCCAACGTCCTGACTTTC,CASSERRGTGTGANVLTF,TRBV9,TRBJ2-6,TRBD1,NA
TGTGCCAGCAGTTACGCCCTGGGGGCGGATCAGCCCCAGCATTTT,CASSYALGADQPQHF,TRBV6-5,TRBJ1-5,NA,once